This T cell receptor beta chain came from a study of identifying expanded T cells in peripheral blood. Notes on the study in general: Differentially abundant clones: roughly 1.2 between replicates, about 16 at roughly 15 days, under 25 at four. Approximately two-week clone count variance significantly increased as total template count grew.

The protocol was immunoSEQ multiplex PCR, while the TCRdb copy is restricted to in-frame clones and leaves out a portion. The sample lists about 52,000 clones; approximately 82% were seen once. In regard to this clone: The antigen is not known.

No infections or other immune events were documented during collection. CDR1 is SEHNR, CDR2 FQNEAQ, per germline (reference sequence). The V end was cut by 2 bases, the J end by 7 bases, with 14 bases between. The CDR3 consists of 15 residues. Sequencing used blood. The chain recombines TRBV7-9 with TRBJ1-4, with unresolved D. The receptor was derived from a person between 18 and 70 years old in good health. CDR3 region: CASSLRAQTGEKLFF. In nucleotides, the CDR3 is TGTGCCAGCAGCTTAAGGGCACAAACGGGTGAAAAACTGTTTTTT.